The T cell receptor (beta chain) described here comes from a study of blood T cells in healthy people across ages. Overall study findings and caveats: Percentage of naive T cells showed a strong correlation with TCR beta diversity.

A second PCR of about 7 to 12 cycles used a sample-barcoded 5' primer and a J-beta primer mix. From the 5' RACE reads, TCRdb called clonotypes with MiXCR, one entry per CDR3 protein. The data contain more than 800,000 distinct CDR3 sequences, 29% of them singletons. There are 14 residues in the CDR3. V was shortened by 1 base and J by 4 bases, with 10 bases between the two germline ends. The germline V gene encodes CDR1 SGHAT and CDR2 FQNNGV. Of note for this clonotype: Its antigen is not known.

Sequencing input: blood. V is TRBV11-2 and J is TRBJ1-1; D gene uncertain. The sequence came from a woman of 80 years or more in good health. The CDR3 sequence: CASSLVGSSTEAFF. CDR3 bases: TGTGCCAGCAGCTTAGTGGGGAGTAGCACTGAAGCTTTCTTT. The full variable domain, rest sourced from reference TRBV11-2 and TRBJ1-1, is EAGVAQSPRYKIIEKRQSVAFWCNPISGHATLYWYQQILGQGPKLLIQFQNNGVVDDSQLPKDRFSAERLKGVDSTLKIQPAKLEDSAVYLCASSLVGSSTEAFFGQGTRLTVV.